This T cell receptor (beta chain) was sequenced during a study of blood T cells in healthy people across ages. Total RNA, at least 5.5 micrograms per sample, came from PBMCs. Notes on the study in general: Unknown donor CMV status possibly confounded expanded clonotype changes.

The second PCR ran roughly 7 to 11 cycles with a sample-barcoded 5' primer and J-beta primers. Every sample produced at least 2.5 million CDR3-containing paired-end reads. MiXCR was run by TCRdb on the 5' RACE reads, yielding one entry per CDR3 protein. The repertoire includes 1.5 million to 2 million distinct CDR3 sequences, about 35% of them detected once, and about 11% sits in the top ten. A word on this clonotype: Its target is unknown.

The CDR3 is 17 residues long. J gave up 0 bases and V 0 bases, and 8 bases lay outside the gene matches. Germline V lookup: CDR1 SGHRS, CDR2 YFSETQ. The J gene is TRBJ2-7, the V gene TRBV5-1, with 8 bases fitting TRBD2. The sequenced material came from blood. This receptor was taken from a woman aged 25 to 39 in good health. As DNA, the CDR3 is TGCGCCAGCAGCTTGGGGGCTAGCGGGCCCATCTCCTACGAGCAGTACTTC. This gives the protein CASSLGASGPISYEQYF.